A single sample is the source of the 13 T cell receptor beta chains below, sequenced in a study of blood T cell repertoires in COVID-19. Sequenced by immunoSEQ multiplex PCR; TCRdb stores in-frame clones only, minus some. The top ten hold around 4.5% of the sample, which has about 130,000 clones, 85% to 90% seen once. Specimen: peripheral blood. These receptors were collected from a human donor in a cohort sampled during active COVID-19.

This clone was recorded only once. The chain couples TRBV19 to TRBJ2-3, with D possibly TRBD2 on 5 matching bases. The CDR3 has 16 amino acids. Trimming shortened V by 1 base and J by 1 base, and 12 bases separated the two germline ends. The V gene's germline CDR1 is LNHDA and CDR2 SQIVND (reference sequence). This CDR3 reads CASSIARGFGTDTQYF. The CDR3 coding sequence is TGTGCCAGTAGTATAGCTCGGGGTTTTGGCACAGATACGCAGTATTTT.

This sequence joins TRBV7-9 and TRBJ2-1; no definite D call. This CDR3 spans 15 amino acids. The germline CDR1 and CDR2 sequences are SEHNR and FQNEAQ (reference sequence). V lost 3 bases, J lost 0 bases, and 9 bases lay in between. CDR3 sequence reads: CASSLGTASYNEQFF. The CDR3 DNA reads as TGTGCCAGCAGCTTGGGCACCGCCTCCTACAATGAGCAGTTCTTC.

V and J are TRBV7-2 and TRBJ1-2; 9 nucleotides line up with TRBD1. Germline-derived CDR1 and CDR2 are SGHTA and FQGNSA. V lost 5 bases and J lost 2; bases outside the gene matches: 6. CDR3 length: 15 residues. Here the CDR3 DNA reads TGTGCCAGCAGCCCGATACAGGGGGCGAACTATGGCTACACCTTC. Protein: CASSPIQGANYGYTF.

The chain recombines TRBV12-3 or TRBV12-4 with TRBJ1-1; D unclear. V shed 3 bases and J shed 1 base, with 6 bases lying between them. The length of the CDR3 is 13 residues. Written as DNA, the CDR3 is TGTGCCAGCAGTTTGTTCAGGAACACTGAAGCTTTCTTT. This sequence encodes CASSLFRNTEAFF.

The rearrangement uses TRBV27 and TRBJ2-1, with 14 bases fitting TRBD2. CDR3 length: 14 residues. Germline V gives CDR1 MNHEY, CDR2 SMNVEV (reference sequence). J gave up 10 bases and V 7 bases, and 6 bases lay outside the gene matches. CDR3 protein: CASTPGLAGEEQFF. The CDR3 DNA follows: TGTGCCAGCACTCCGGGACTAGCGGGGGAAGAGCAGTTCTTC.

This clone was seen only once. V gene TRBV7-9 combines with J gene TRBJ1-1, with D uncertain. This CDR3 contains 8 residues. Germline lookup yields CDR1 SEHNR and CDR2 FQNEAQ (reference sequence). The DNA for the CDR3 is TGTACCCCCAGAGAAGCTTTCTTT. This gives the protein CTPREAFF.

This chain joins TRBV9 and TRBJ2-2; D call uncertain. V was shortened by 6 bases and J by 6 bases, with 12 bases between the two germline ends. CDR1 is SGDLS and CDR2 is YYNGEE in the germline V gene. The CDR3 spans 13 residues. CDR3 sequence (DNA): TGTGCCAGCACCCGGGTCGAAGCCGGGGAGCTGTTTTTT. Residues: CASTRVEAGELFF.

The chain joins TRBV5-6 to TRBJ2-1; D possibly corresponds to TRBD2 (7 bases). V lost 5 bases and J 7 bases, leaving 19 bases between the germline ends. Looked up from germline, CDR1 is SGHDT and CDR2 is YYEEEE. The CDR3 consists of 15 residues. This CDR3 is CASRNTGGPENEQFF. Here the CDR3 DNA reads TGTGCCAGCAGGAATACCGGGGGGCCAGAGAATGAGCAGTTCTTC.

The chain links TRBV7-3 to TRBJ1-2, with D perhaps TRBD1 (5 bases). The CDR3 sequence is 13 residues long. Germline V CDR1 and CDR2: SGHTA, FQGTGA. V was shortened by 2 bases and J by 4 bases, with 8 bases between the two germline ends. The CDR3 region has the DNA TGTGCCAGCAGCTTAGGGGGAGGCTATGGCTACACCTTC. It is translated as CASSLGGGYGYTF.

The rearrangement uses TRBV5-1 and TRBJ2-2, with TRBD2 matching over 12 bases. This CDR3 is built from 18 residues. The germline V gene has CDR1 SGHRS and CDR2 YFSETQ. V was pared by 3 bases and J by 0 bases, with 6 bases of the junction left unmatched. The chain's CDR3 is CASSSLLAGGTNTGELFF. CDR3 DNA sequence: TGCGCCAGCAGCTCCTTACTAGCGGGGGGAACGAACACCGGGGAGCTGTTTTTT.

The chain has TRBV9 and TRBJ2-5; tentatively, D is TRBD1 (6 bases). Trimming stripped 4 bases from V and 5 bases from J, with 15 bases between. The CDR3 runs to 14 residues. The germline V gene encodes CDR1 SGDLS and CDR2 YYNGEE. The CDR3 protein is CASSPRGGRETQYF. The CDR3 coding sequence is TGTGCCAGCAGCCCTCGTGGGGGCCGGGAGACCCAGTACTTC.

The CDR3 coding sequence is TGTGCCAGCAGTAATACAGGGGGCGAGGGATCACCCCTCCACTTT. Amino acid sequence: CASSNTGGEGSPLHF. The chain recombines TRBV25-1 with TRBJ1-6, with 9 bases that match TRBD1. Germline values: CDR1 MGHDK, CDR2 SYGVNS. CDR3 length equals 15 residues. V lost 5 bases, J lost 10 bases, and 9 bases stayed unmatched. Full variable domain (outside the CDR3, taken from reference TRBV25-1 and TRBJ1-6): EADIYQTPRYLVIGTGKKITLECSQTMGHDKMYWYQQDPGMELHLIHYSYGVNSTEKGDLSSESTVSRIRTEHFPLTLESARPSHTSQYLCASSNTGGEGSPLHFGNGTRLTVT.

This clone came up a few times. The gene calls are TRBV2 and TRBJ2-1; no reliable D call. There are 12 residues in the CDR3. V lost 2 bases to trimming and J lost 10 bases, with 9 bases between them. Germline V gives CDR1 SNHLY, CDR2 FYNNEI. The CDR3 DNA is TGTGCCAGCAGTGAACGCCGGTACGAGCAGTTCTTC. This translates into CASSERRYEQFF. Looking up the rest from reference TRBV2 and TRBJ2-1 gives the full variable domain: EPEVTQTPSHQVTQMGQEVILRCVPISNHLYFYWYRQILGQKVEFLVSFYNNEISEKSEIFDDQFSVERPDGSNFTLKIRSTKLEDSAMYFCASSERRYEQFFGPGTRLTVL.